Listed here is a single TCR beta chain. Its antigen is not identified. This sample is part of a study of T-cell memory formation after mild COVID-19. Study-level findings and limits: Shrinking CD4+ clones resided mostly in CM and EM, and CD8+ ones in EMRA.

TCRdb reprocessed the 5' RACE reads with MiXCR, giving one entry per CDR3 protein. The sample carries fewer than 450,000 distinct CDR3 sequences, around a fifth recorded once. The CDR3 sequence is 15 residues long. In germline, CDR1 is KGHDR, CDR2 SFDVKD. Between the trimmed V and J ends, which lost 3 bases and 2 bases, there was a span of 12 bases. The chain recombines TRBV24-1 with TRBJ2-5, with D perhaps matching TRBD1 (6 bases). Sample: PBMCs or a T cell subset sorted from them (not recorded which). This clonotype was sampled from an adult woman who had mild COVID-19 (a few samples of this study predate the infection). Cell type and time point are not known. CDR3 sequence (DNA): TGTGCCACCAGTGATCCCACGACAGGACAAGAGACCCAGTACTTC. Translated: CATSDPTTGQETQYF.